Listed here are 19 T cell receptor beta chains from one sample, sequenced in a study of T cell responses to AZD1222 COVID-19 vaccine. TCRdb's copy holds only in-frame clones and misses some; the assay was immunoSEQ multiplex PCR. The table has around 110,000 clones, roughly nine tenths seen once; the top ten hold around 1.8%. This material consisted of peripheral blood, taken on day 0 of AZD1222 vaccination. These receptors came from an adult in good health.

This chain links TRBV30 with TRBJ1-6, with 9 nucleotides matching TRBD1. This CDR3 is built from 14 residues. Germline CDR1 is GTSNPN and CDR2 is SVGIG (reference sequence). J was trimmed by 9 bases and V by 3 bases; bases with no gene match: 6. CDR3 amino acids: CAWRGQGGSSPLHF. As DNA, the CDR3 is TGTGCCTGGAGGGGACAGGGTGGCAGTTCACCCCTCCACTTT.

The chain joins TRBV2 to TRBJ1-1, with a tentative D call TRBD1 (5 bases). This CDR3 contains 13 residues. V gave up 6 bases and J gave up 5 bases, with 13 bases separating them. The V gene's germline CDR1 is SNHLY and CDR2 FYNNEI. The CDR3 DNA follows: TGTGCCAGCAGGCAGGGTGAGGGGACTGAAGCTTTCTTT. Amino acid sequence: CASRQGEGTEAFF.

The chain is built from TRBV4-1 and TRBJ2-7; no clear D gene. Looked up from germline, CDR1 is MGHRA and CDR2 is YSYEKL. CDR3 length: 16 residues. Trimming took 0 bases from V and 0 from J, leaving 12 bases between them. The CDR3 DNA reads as TGCGCCAGCAGCCAAGATGCAGCAGAATCCTCCTACGAGCAGTACGTC. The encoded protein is CASSQDAAESSYEQYV.

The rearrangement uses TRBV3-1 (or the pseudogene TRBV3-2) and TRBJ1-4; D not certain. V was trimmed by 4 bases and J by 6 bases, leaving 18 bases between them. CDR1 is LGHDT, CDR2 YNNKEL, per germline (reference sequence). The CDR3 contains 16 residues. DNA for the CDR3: TGTGCCAGCAGCCTCAGAGATCCCGGGCCCCATGAAAAACTGTTTTTT. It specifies CASSLRDPGPHEKLFF.

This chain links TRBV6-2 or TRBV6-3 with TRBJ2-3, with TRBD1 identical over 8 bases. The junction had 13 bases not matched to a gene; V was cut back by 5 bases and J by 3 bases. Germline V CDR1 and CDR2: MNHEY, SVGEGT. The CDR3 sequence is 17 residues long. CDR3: CASSGILGTGGTDTQYF. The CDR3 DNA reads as TGTGCCAGCAGTGGGATACTAGGGACAGGCGGGACAGATACGCAGTATTTT.

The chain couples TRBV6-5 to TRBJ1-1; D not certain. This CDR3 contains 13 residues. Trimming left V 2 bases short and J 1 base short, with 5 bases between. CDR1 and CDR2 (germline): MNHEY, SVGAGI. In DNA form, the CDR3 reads TGTGCCAGCAGTTACGGAGAGAACACTGAAGCTTTCTTT. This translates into CASSYGENTEAFF.

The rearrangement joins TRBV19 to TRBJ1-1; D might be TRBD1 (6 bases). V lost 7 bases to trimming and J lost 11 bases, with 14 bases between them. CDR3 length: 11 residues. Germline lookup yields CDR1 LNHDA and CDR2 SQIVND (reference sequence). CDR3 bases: TGTGCCAGTAAACAGGGAATTGCTGCTTTCTTT. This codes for CASKQGIAAFF. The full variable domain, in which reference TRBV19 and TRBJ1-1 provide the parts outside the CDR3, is DGGITQSPKYLFRKEGQNVTLSCEQNLNHDAMYWYRQDPGQGLRLIYYSQIVNDFQKGDIAEGYSVSREKKESFPLTVTSAQKNPTAFYLCASKQGIAAFFGQGTRLTVV.

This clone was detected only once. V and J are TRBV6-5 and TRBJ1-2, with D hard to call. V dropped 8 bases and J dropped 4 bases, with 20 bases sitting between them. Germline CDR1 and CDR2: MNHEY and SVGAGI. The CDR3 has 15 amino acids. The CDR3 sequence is CASSPQEGELYGYTF. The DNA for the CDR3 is TGTGCCAGCTCCCCCCAAGAGGGCGAACTCTATGGCTACACCTTC.

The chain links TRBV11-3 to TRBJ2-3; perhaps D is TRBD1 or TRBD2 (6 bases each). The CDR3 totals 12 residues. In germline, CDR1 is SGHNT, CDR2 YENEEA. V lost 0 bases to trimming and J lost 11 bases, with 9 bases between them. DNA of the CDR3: TGTGCCAGCAGCTTAGAAAGGGGGGAGCAGTATTTT. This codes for CASSLERGEQYF.

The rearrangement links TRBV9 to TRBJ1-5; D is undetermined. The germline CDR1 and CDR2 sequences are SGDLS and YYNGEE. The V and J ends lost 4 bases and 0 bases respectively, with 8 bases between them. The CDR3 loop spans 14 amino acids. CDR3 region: CASSRTYSNQPQHF. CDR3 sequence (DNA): TGTGCCAGCAGCCGGACGTATAGCAATCAGCCCCAGCATTTT.

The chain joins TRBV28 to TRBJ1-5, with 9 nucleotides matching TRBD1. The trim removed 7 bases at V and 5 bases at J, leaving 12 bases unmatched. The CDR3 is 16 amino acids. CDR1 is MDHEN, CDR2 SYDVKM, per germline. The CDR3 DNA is TGTGCCAGCATTTCGGGGACAGGGTTAGGCCATCAGCCCCAGCATTTT. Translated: CASISGTGLGHQPQHF.

The CDR3 reads CASSGMGAGETQYF. CDR3 DNA: TGTGCCAGCAGTGGGATGGGGGCAGGAGAGACCCAGTACTTC. The chain is built from TRBV27 and TRBJ2-5, with D perhaps matching TRBD1 (6 bases). From germline, CDR1 is MNHEY and CDR2 SMNVEV (reference sequence). The CDR3 spans 14 residues. V lost 5 bases and J 4 bases, leaving 14 bases between the germline ends.

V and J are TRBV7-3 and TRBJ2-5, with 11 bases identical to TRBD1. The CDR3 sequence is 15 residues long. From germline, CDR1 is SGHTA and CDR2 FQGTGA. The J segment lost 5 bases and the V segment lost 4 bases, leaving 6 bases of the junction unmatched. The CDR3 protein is CASSSAGTGGETQYF. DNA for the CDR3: TGTGCCAGCAGCTCCGCCGGGACAGGGGGGGAGACCCAGTACTTC.

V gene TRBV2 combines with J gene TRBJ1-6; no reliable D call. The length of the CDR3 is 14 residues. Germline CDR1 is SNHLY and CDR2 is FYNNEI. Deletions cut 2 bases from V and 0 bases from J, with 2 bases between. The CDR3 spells CASSENSYNSPLHF. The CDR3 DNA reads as TGTGCCAGCAGTGAAAACTCCTATAATTCACCCCTCCACTTT.

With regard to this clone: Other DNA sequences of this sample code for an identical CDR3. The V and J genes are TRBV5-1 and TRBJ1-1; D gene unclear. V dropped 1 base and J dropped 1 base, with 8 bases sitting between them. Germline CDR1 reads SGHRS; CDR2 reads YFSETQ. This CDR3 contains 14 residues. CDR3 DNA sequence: TGCGCCAGCAGCTTGACGGGCAAGAACACTGAAGCTTTCTTT. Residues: CASSLTGKNTEAFF.

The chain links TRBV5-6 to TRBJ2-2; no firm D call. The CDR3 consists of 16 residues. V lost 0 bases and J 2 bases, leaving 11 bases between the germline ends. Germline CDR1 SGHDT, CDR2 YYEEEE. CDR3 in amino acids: CASSLVGSGNTGELFF. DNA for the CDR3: TGTGCCAGCAGCTTGGTTGGATCAGGTAACACCGGGGAGCTGTTTTTT.

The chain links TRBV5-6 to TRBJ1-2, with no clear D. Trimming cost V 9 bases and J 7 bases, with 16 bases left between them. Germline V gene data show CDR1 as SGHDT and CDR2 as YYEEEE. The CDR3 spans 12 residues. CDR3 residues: CATSPRRGGYTF. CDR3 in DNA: TGTGCCACCTCCCCCCGGCGGGGTGGCTACACCTTC.

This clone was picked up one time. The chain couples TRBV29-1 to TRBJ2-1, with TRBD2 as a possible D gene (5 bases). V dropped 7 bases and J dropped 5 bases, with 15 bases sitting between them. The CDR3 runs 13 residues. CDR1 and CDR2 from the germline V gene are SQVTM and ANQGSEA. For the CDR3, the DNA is TGCAGCGCCGGTCAAACTAGAGACAATGAGCAGTTCTTC. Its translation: CSAGQTRDNEQFF.

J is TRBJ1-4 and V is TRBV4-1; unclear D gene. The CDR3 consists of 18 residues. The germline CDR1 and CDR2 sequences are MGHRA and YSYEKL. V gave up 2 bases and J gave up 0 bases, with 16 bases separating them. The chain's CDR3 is CASSQFPSSAATNEKLFF. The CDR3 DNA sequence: TGCGCCAGCAGCCAATTTCCCTCGTCAGCCGCAACTAATGAAAAACTGTTTTTT.